Sequencing of this T cell receptor beta chain was carried out in a study of low-dose radiotherapy and immunotherapy resistance in tumors. The wider study: Patients of Cohort 1 had 0.5 Gy fractions every 2 weeks, which summed to 6.5 Gy. Those assigned to Cohort 2 were treated with 1 Gy per fraction every two weeks (13 Gy in total over 26 weeks).

This clonotype was picked up many times. Stated time point: before trial treatment. As their treatment, donors received nivolumab, ipilimumab, aspirin, low-dose cyclophosphamide and low-dose radiotherapy. Qualifying patients carried advanced solid tumors devoid of tumor-infiltrating lymphocytes. V lost 0 bases, J lost 2 bases, and 9 bases lay in between. Germline CDR1 SGDLS, CDR2 YYNGEE. This CDR3 comprises 15 residues. TRAV and TRBV primers primed cDNA for both TCRalpha and TCRbeta. Using a constant-region primer together with a V-primer adapter, TCRs were subjected to about 18 PCR cycles of amplification. TCRdb re-called the reads with MiXCR, one entry per CDR3 protein. The sample holds some 85,000 distinct CDR3 sequences, approximately 20% seen once.

The source was PBMCs, collected before treatment. The J gene is TRBJ2-1, the V gene TRBV9, with D uncertain. The receptor's source is a male donor with prostate cancer. The CDR3: CASSVDHGPYNEQFF. CDR3 DNA: TGTGCCAGCAGCGTAGACCATGGCCCCTACAATGAGCAGTTCTTC.